Listed here is a single T cell receptor beta chain. V lost 10 bases to trimming and J lost 3 bases; unmatched junction nucleotides: 9. This CDR3 contains 17 residues. Germline CDR1 is SNHLY and CDR2 is FYNNEI. The sample originates from a study of blood T cell repertoires in COVID-19. Study details: Material from acute and convalescent COVID-19 was sourced from the United States, Italy and Spain. From T cells, B-cell-depleted T cells, or PBMCs came the material, which was cDNA or gDNA.

In the original workflow: Amplified reference gene primers provided the basis for estimating nucleated cell counts. Only in-frame clones appear in the TCRdb table, and some are missing; sequencing was by immunoSEQ multiplex PCR. V and J calls and clone size are copied from that table; D and trimming were computed from the DNA. The repertoire holds 150,000 to 200,000 clones, with 90% to 95% as singletons. The sequencing sample was made of peripheral blood. This chain links TRBV2 with TRBJ2-1; 16 bases are a match to TRBD2. This clonotype originated in a woman between 45 and 60 years old with acute or convalescent COVID-19. The CDR3 DNA reads as TGTGCCATCACGGGACTAGCGGGAGGGACCCACTACAATGAGCAGTTCTTC. Its protein product is CAITGLAGGTHYNEQFF.